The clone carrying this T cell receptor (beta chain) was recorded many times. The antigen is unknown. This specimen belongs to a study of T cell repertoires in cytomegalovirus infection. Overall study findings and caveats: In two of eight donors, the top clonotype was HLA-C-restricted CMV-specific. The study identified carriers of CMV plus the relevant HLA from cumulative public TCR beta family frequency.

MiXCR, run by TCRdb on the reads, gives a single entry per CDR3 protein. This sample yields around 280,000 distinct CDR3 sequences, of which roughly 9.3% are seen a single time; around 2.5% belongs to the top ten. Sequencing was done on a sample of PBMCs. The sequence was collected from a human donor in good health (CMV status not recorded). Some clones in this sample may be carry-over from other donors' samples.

The CDR3 loop reads CASSPPGTANNEQFF. For the CDR3, the DNA is TGTGCCAGCTCACCACCCGGGACAGCAAACAATGAGCAGTTCTTC. This chain joins TRBV18 and TRBJ2-1; 7 bases line up with TRBD1. Per the germline V gene, CDR1 is KGHSH and CDR2 is LQKENI. The J segment lost 5 bases and the V segment lost 0 bases, leaving 4 bases of the junction unmatched. The CDR3 is made up of 15 amino acids.